Shown below are 3 T cell receptor beta chains from a single sample sequenced in a study of cytomegalovirus exposure and HLA in healthy donors. The study ran its PCR with 60 Vbeta and 13 Jbeta primers. Only in-frame clones appear in the TCRdb table, and some are missing; sequencing was by immunoSEQ multiplex PCR. The sample includes some 50,000 clones, 65% to 80% of them seen just once. What was sequenced was PBMCs. These receptors all come from a man younger than 45 in good health and CMV-seronegative.

This clone was counted a few times. This chain joins TRBV4-1 and TRBJ2-3, with D unresolved. Trimming took off 1 base at V and 0 bases at J, with 5 bases between the two ends. The CDR3 has 14 residues. Germline CDR1 reads MGHRA; CDR2 reads YSYEKL. The CDR3 nucleotides read TGCGCCAGCAGCCAAGGTATTAGCACAGATACGCAGTATTTT. Translated, it gives CASSQGISTDTQYF.

The chain joins TRBV18 to TRBJ2-5, with D tentatively TRBD1 (5 bases). CDR1 is KGHSH and CDR2 is LQKENI in the germline V gene. The CDR3 has 16 residues. Trimming removed 3 bases from V and 3 bases from J, with 17 bases in between. This CDR3 reads CASSPVDTPGKETQYF. CDR3 sequence (DNA): TGTGCCAGCTCACCTGTGGACACTCCCGGTAAAGAGACCCAGTACTTC.

The V call is TRBV25-1, the J call TRBJ2-2; D might be TRBD1 (5 bases). CDR1 MGHDK and CDR2 SYGVNS come from the germline V gene. This CDR3 has 16 amino acids. Deletions cut 5 bases from V and 4 bases from J, with 17 bases between. The CDR3 here is CASSKNQGSSTGELFF. The CDR3, as DNA: TGTGCCAGCAGTAAAAACCAGGGATCCTCCACCGGGGAGCTGTTTTTT.